This T cell receptor beta chain stems from a study of radiation and T cells in renal cell carcinoma. Study at large: Nephrectomy followed 15 Gy stereotactic body radiation by 4 weeks.

This CDR3 region has 13 residues. V lost 7 bases and J lost 2, with 11 bases in between. Germline lookup yields CDR1 SQVTM and CDR2 ANQGSEA. Details on this clone: Its matching antigen is unknown.

Clones were read by immunoSEQ multiplex PCR, and TCRdb kept only the in-frame ones, dropping some. The table shows roughly 130,000 clones, with more than 75% occurring only once. General study results and limits: Top tumor clonotypes rose in blood 2 weeks post-radiation, then contracted. No pretreatment tumor biopsies were available for baseline clonotypes.

Time point noted: blood 2 weeks post-SBRT. Treatment meaning: 15 Gy SBRT to primary tumor, nephrectomy 4 weeks later. Clear cell pathology was present in this patient's renal cell carcinoma. V gene TRBV29-1 combines with J gene TRBJ2-2; unclear D gene. This sample comprised blood, obtained from a patient whose treatment included radiotherapy and nephrectomy. The receptor was isolated from a woman between 65 and 79 years old with renal cell carcinoma. The CDR3 nucleotides read TGCAGCGGGCAGACAATTAACACCGGGGAGCTGTTTTTT. As protein: CSGQTINTGELFF.